These 24 T cell receptor beta chains were all obtained from the same sample, sequenced in a study of shared clonotypes between healthy human individuals. Sequencing was performed with immunoSEQ multiplex PCR; in TCRdb, only in-frame clones are kept and a portion is missing. The sample consists of 2 million to 2.5 million clones, roughly 94% of them appearing once. The sequenced material came from naive CD4+ T cells sorted from blood. The subset here: CD45RA+ positively selected. The source is a man aged 18 to 30 in good health.

This chain links TRBV18 with TRBJ2-3, with 11 bases identical to TRBD2. V was pared by 5 bases and J by 6 bases, with 4 bases of the junction left unmatched. The germline V gene encodes CDR1 KGHSH and CDR2 LQKENI. The CDR3 is made up of 14 amino acids. CDR3 sequence (DNA): TGTGCCAGCTCAACCATAGCGGGAGGGGATACGCAGTATTTT. Translated: CASSTIAGGDTQYF.

The chain links TRBV6-6 to TRBJ1-1; D gene ambiguous. The CDR3 is 15 residues long. Germline values: CDR1 MNHNY, CDR2 SVGAGI (reference sequence). V was cut by 0 bases and J by 3 bases, with 11 bases left in between. CDR3: CASSYSVGFDTEAFF. The DNA for the CDR3 is TGTGCCAGCAGTTACTCTGTGGGTTTCGACACTGAAGCTTTCTTT.

V is TRBV7-2 and J is TRBJ2-6; perhaps TRBD2 as D (5 bases). This CDR3 region has 16 residues. The germline V and J ends were trimmed by 1 base and 1 base, with 8 bases remaining between them. The germline gives CDR1 SGHTA, CDR2 FQGNSA. The CDR3 is CASSLGGPSGANVLTF. The DNA of the CDR3 is TGTGCCAGCAGCTTAGGAGGGCCTTCTGGGGCCAACGTCCTGACTTTC. The full variable domain, completed using reference TRBV7-2 and TRBJ2-6, is GAGVSQSPSNKVTEKGKDVELRCDPISGHTALYWYRQSLGQGLEFLIYFQGNSAPDKSGLPSDRFSAERTGGSVSTLTIQRTQQEDSAVYLCASSLGGPSGANVLTFGAGSRLTVL.

Worth noting for this clone: Other DNA sequences in the sample encode the same CDR3. This chain links TRBV6-5 with TRBJ2-2; D gene ambiguous. Trimming took 6 bases from V and 5 from J, leaving 7 bases between them. The length of the CDR3 is 12 residues. Germline assignment: CDR1 MNHEY and CDR2 SVGAGI. CDR3 sequence: CASSPRTGELFF. CDR3 coding DNA: TGTGCCAGCAGCCCCCGTACCGGGGAGCTGTTTTTT.

The chain employs TRBV10-3 and TRBJ2-2, with D unclear. Germline V gene lookup returns CDR1 ENHRY and CDR2 SYGVKD. This CDR3 has 14 amino acids. V shed 7 bases and J shed 7 bases, with 16 bases lying between them. CDR3 amino acids: CAIKSAGDYGELFF. CDR3 DNA sequence: TGTGCCATCAAGAGCGCAGGTGATTACGGGGAGCTGTTTTTT.

The V gene is TRBV28, the J gene TRBJ2-7; TRBD1 matches at 9 bases. The CDR3 is 16 amino acids. V lost 6 bases to trimming and J lost 3 bases; unmatched junction nucleotides: 12. The germline V gene has CDR1 MDHEN and CDR2 SYDVKM. CDR3 sequence: CASSRKQGAEGYEQYF. CDR3 bases: TGTGCCAGCAGCAGAAAACAGGGGGCGGAAGGCTACGAGCAGTACTTC.

This chain uses TRBV30 with TRBJ2-3; 10 bases are shared with TRBD2. Germline V CDR1 and CDR2: GTSNPN, SVGIG (reference sequence). V was clipped by 4 bases and J by 6 bases; unmatched bases: 10. This CDR3 is built from 15 residues. DNA for the CDR3: TGTGCCTGGACCACACCTCTAGCGGGAGCTGATACGCAGTATTTT. Its protein product is CAWTTPLAGADTQYF.

This sequence joins TRBV7-9 and TRBJ2-2, with D uncertain. V shed 3 bases and J shed 4 bases, with 12 bases lying between them. Germline CDR1 is SEHNR and CDR2 is FQNEAQ (reference sequence). The CDR3 is 15 amino acids. CDR3 sequence: CASSFYKDGTGELFF. As DNA, the CDR3 is TGTGCCAGCAGCTTTTATAAGGACGGCACCGGGGAGCTGTTTTTT.

CDR3 nucleotide sequence: TGTGCGACAAAACAGGCAGAAGGGCTGTTGAACACTGAAGCTTTCTTT. This encodes CATKQAEGLLNTEAFF. The rearrangement links TRBV27 to TRBJ1-1; weak D call: TRBD1 (5 bases). The CDR3 has 16 residues. Germline V gives CDR1 MNHEY, CDR2 SMNVEV (reference sequence).

The chain uses TRBV27 and TRBJ1-5; D is undetermined. CDR1 MNHEY and CDR2 SMNVEV come from the germline V gene (reference sequence). This CDR3 is built from 15 residues. Trimming took 2 bases from V and 1 from J, leaving 9 bases between them. This chain's CDR3 is CASSLEGNSNQPQHF. The CDR3 DNA reads as TGTGCCAGCAGTTTAGAAGGAAACAGCAATCAGCCCCAGCATTTT.

The rearrangement links TRBV5-1 to TRBJ1-1; the D is unclear. V gave up 1 base and J gave up 11 bases, with 12 bases separating them. This CDR3 has 12 amino acids. Germline V gene sequence: CDR1 SGHRS, CDR2 YFSETQ. The CDR3 loop is CASSLSGDSAFF. The CDR3 bases are TGCGCCAGCAGCTTGTCCGGGGATTCGGCTTTCTTT.

The chain employs TRBV5-1 and TRBJ1-4; D remains unclear. Germline V gene data show CDR1 as SGHRS and CDR2 as YFSETQ. The CDR3 loop spans 15 amino acids. V lost 6 bases, J lost 3 bases, and 15 bases lay in between. The CDR3 DNA sequence: TGCGCCAGCACTCTAACGGGTGGTCCTAATGAAAAACTGTTTTTT. This encodes CASTLTGGPNEKLFF.

V is TRBV4-2 and J is TRBJ1-3; D is unclear. The germline V gene encodes CDR1 LGHNA and CDR2 YNFKEQ. There are 17 residues in the CDR3. Trimming stripped 0 bases from V and 0 bases from J, with 12 bases between. CDR3 in amino acids: CASSQEGSRFSGNTIYF. CDR3 sequence (DNA): TGTGCCAGCAGCCAAGAAGGTTCCAGGTTCTCTGGAAACACCATATATTTT.

The chain combines TRBV5-4 with TRBJ2-7; a weak D match, TRBD1 (5 bases). V was cut by 3 bases and J by 3 bases, with 10 bases left in between. Germline CDR1 and CDR2: SGHNT and YYREEE (reference sequence). The CDR3 has 13 residues. This chain's CDR3 is CASSSQGYYEQYF. The CDR3 nucleotides read TGTGCCAGCAGCTCCCAGGGTTACTACGAGCAGTACTTC.

The chain combines TRBV6-1 with TRBJ1-2, with 8 positions matching TRBD1. V shed 4 bases, J shed 0 bases, and the junction held 1 base outside the gene matches. The germline CDR1 and CDR2 sequences are MNHNS and SASEGT. The CDR3 totals 14 residues. The CDR3 here is CASSAGGPNYGYTF. In DNA form, the CDR3 reads TGTGCCAGCAGTGCAGGGGGCCCTAACTATGGCTACACCTTC.

As to this clone: Within the sample, other DNA sequences also encode this same CDR3. The chain has TRBV20-1 and TRBJ2-1; D ambiguous. Trimming took off 6 bases at V and 2 bases at J, with 5 bases between the two ends. Per the germline V gene, CDR1 is DFQATT and CDR2 is SNEGSKA (reference sequence). The CDR3 sequence is 11 residues long. CDR3 in DNA: TGCAGTGCCTCCCCCTACAATGAGCAGTTCTTC. It is translated as CSASPYNEQFF.

The chain links TRBV25-1 to TRBJ1-6; 7 nucleotides agree with TRBD1. CDR3 size: 17 residues. Germline-derived CDR1 and CDR2 are MGHDK and SYGVNS. V gave up 1 base and J gave up 5 bases; unmatched junction bases: 8. The CDR3 here is CASSESAIDRDNSPLHF. DNA for the CDR3: TGTGCCAGCAGTGAATCCGCTATAGACAGGGATAATTCACCCCTCCACTTT.

Regarding this clone: Within the sample, other DNA sequences also encode this same CDR3. This chain connects TRBV5-1 to TRBJ2-5, with 7 bases matching TRBD2. The CDR3 has 15 amino acids. V shed 1 base and J 3 bases; nucleotides not matched to a gene: 6. Per germline, CDR1 SGHRS and CDR2 YFSETQ. The CDR3 DNA is TGCGCCAGCAGCTTGTTGGCTAGCGGAAAAGAGACCCAGTACTTC. Translating gives CASSLLASGKETQYF.

The chain is built from TRBV11-2 and TRBJ1-2; D might be TRBD1 (6 bases). CDR1 SGHAT and CDR2 FQNNGV come from the germline V gene. V gave up 5 bases and J gave up 4 bases, with 11 bases separating them. This CDR3 contains 13 residues. CDR3 bases: TGTGCCAGCAGCAAGGAGGGGGGCTATGGCTACACCTTC. Translation gives CASSKEGGYGYTF.

The gene calls are TRBV28 and TRBJ2-7; TRBD1 aligns across 9 bases. There are 13 residues in the CDR3. Germline V gives CDR1 MDHEN, CDR2 SYDVKM. V was pared by 6 bases and J by 5 bases, with 5 bases of the junction left unmatched. The CDR3 protein is CASRYRDRDEQYF. In DNA form, the CDR3 reads TGTGCCAGCAGATACCGGGACAGGGACGAGCAGTACTTC.

This clone was detected only a few times. This rearrangement joins TRBV4-1 to TRBJ1-2; D may be TRBD1 (5 bases). The CDR3 is 16 residues long. Germline-derived CDR1 and CDR2 are MGHRA and YSYEKL. V lost 0 bases and J 0 bases, leaving 11 bases between the germline ends. The CDR3 here is CASSQEGDRTNYGYTF. CDR3 DNA: TGCGCCAGCAGCCAAGAGGGTGACAGAACTAACTATGGCTACACCTTC.

CDR3 bases: TGCGCCAGCAGCCAGGAAGGGGCTGCTAGCACAGATACGCAGTATTTT. Its protein product is CASSQEGAASTDTQYF. The J gene is TRBJ2-3, the V gene TRBV4-1, with D tentatively TRBD1 (5 bases). This CDR3 has 16 amino acids. CDR1 and CDR2 (germline): MGHRA, YSYEKL. V lost 3 bases to trimming and J lost 0 bases, with 13 bases between them.

The chain is built from TRBV4-1 and TRBJ1-2; 10 bases align to TRBD1. CDR1 is MGHRA and CDR2 is YSYEKL in the germline V gene. CDR3 length: 19 residues. With 0 bases clipped from V and 4 bases from J, the junction kept 14 bases outside the gene matches. CDR3 sequence reads: CASSQDRLGQGRRSYGYTF. The DNA of the CDR3 is TGCGCCAGCAGCCAAGACCGATTGGGACAGGGGCGAAGGTCCTATGGCTACACCTTC.

The chain combines TRBV5-1 with TRBJ2-5; no clear D. The end of the DNA is better explained by TRBJ2-7, so the J call may be wrong. The V gene's germline CDR1 is SGHRS and CDR2 YFSETQ. The CDR3 runs 15 residues. The CDR3: CASSLAIGVPYEQYF. The CDR3 nucleotides are TGCGCCAGCAGCTTGGCCATTGGCGTCCCCTACGAGCAGTACTTC.